The 25 T cell receptor beta chains below all came from one sample that was sequenced in a study of regulatory T cells in long-lasting Graves disease. The authors built TCR beta libraries using iRepertoire HTBI primers and Arm-PCR of CDR3 regions. Via MiXCR, TCRdb re-called the multiplex PCR reads, giving one row per CDR3 protein. The sample holds a few hundred thousand distinct CDR3 sequences, around a fifth seen once. Sample time point: persistent/refractory GD, antithyroid drugs over 5 years with positive TRAb. Extracted RNA from PBMCs served as the source of the TCR library. The sample was peripheral blood mononuclear cells (PBMCs), taken when the disease was refractory, from a patient treated with antithyroid drugs. The receptors come from a female donor with Graves disease.

This clonotype was seen more than once but under ten times. The V call is TRBV5-5, the J call TRBJ2-7, with D tentatively TRBD1 or TRBD2 (5 bases each). Germline V gene data show CDR1 as SGHKS and CDR2 as YYEKEE (reference sequence). This CDR3 has 16 amino acids. The ends were cut back, 4 bases at V and 3 bases at J, with 20 bases in the middle. The CDR3 bases are TGTGCCAGCAGCGTGGGACCCTCTCAAGTCTACTACGAGCAGTACTTC. Its protein product is CASSVGPSQVYYEQYF.

The V gene is TRBV19, the J gene TRBJ2-2; 8 bases match TRBD2. CDR3 length: 17 residues. With V trimmed by 0 bases and J by 6 bases, 9 bases remained unmatched. The germline gives CDR1 LNHDA, CDR2 SQIVND (reference sequence). The CDR3 region is CASSIDLLAEEAGELFF. CDR3 sequence (DNA): TGTGCCAGTAGTATAGATTTACTAGCGGAGGAGGCCGGGGAGCTGTTTTTT.

This rearrangement joins TRBV2 to TRBJ2-3; D perhaps matches TRBD1 (6 bases). The CDR3 extends over 14 amino acids. The ends were cut back, 6 bases at V and 2 bases at J, with 12 bases in the middle. The germline CDR1 and CDR2 sequences are SNHLY and FYNNEI. The CDR3: CASSRRDNTDTQYF. The CDR3 DNA is TGTGCCAGCAGCAGACGGGACAACACAGATACGCAGTATTTT.

This clonotype occurred many times. The chain has TRBV6-1 and TRBJ1-5, with D possibly matching TRBD1 (6 bases). The length of the CDR3 is 15 residues. V was cut by 7 bases and J by 0 bases, with 13 bases left in between. CDR1 and CDR2 from the germline V gene are MNHNS and SASEGT. The CDR3: CASIRDKYSNQPQHF. The DNA of the CDR3 is TGTGCCAGCATCCGGGACAAATATAGCAATCAGCCCCAGCATTTT.

The table lists this clonotype with many counts. The chain links TRBV13 to TRBJ1-4; D is perhaps TRBD1 (6 bases). V was clipped by 3 bases and J by 6 bases, with 14 bases between them. The CDR3 consists of 15 residues. Germline CDR1 reads PRHDT; CDR2 reads FYEKMQ (reference sequence). CDR3 protein: CASSLKGTHYEKLFF. The CDR3 region has the DNA TGTGCCAGCAGCTTGAAGGGGACACACTATGAAAAACTGTTTTTT.

This clonotype was seen ten or more times. The chain joins TRBV28 to TRBJ1-4; no clear D gene. The germline V gene encodes CDR1 MDHEN and CDR2 SYDVKM. The CDR3 covers 11 residues. V lost 3 bases, J lost 11 bases, and 7 bases lay in between. Here the CDR3 reads CASSLEGKLFF. The CDR3 coding sequence is TGTGCCAGCAGTTTGGAAGGGAAACTGTTTTTT. The complete variable domain, with remaining parts taken from reference TRBV28 and TRBJ1-4, reads DVKVTQSSRYLVKRTGEKVFLECVQDMDHENMFWYRQDPGLGLRLIYFSYDVKMKEKGDIPEGYSVSREKKERFSLILESASTNQTSMYLCASSLEGKLFFGSGTQLSVL.

The sample holds many counts of this clonotype. The chain recombines TRBV28 with TRBJ2-5; 9 bases line up with TRBD2. The CDR3 loop spans 14 amino acids. The junction had 9 bases not matched to a gene; V was cut back by 8 bases and J by 5 bases. In germline, CDR1 is MDHEN, CDR2 SYDVKM. CDR3 sequence (DNA): TGTGCCAGCGGGAGCGGGAGGACCTTTGAGACCCAGTACTTC. Translation gives CASGSGRTFETQYF.

In this sample, this clonotype turned up a few times. This chain connects TRBV5-1 to TRBJ1-4; D is uncertain. CDR1 is SGHRS, CDR2 YFSETQ, per germline. The CDR3 extends over 15 amino acids. Trimming took off 0 bases at V and 14 bases at J, with 20 bases between the two ends. The CDR3 region has the DNA TGCGCCAGCAGCTTGGACACTAATTTAGACACCGGGCTGTTTTTT. Its protein is CASSLDTNLDTGLFF. Full variable domain (rest looked up from reference TRBV5-1 and TRBJ1-4): KAGVTQTPRYLIKTRGQQVTLSCSPISGHRSVSWYQQTPGQGLQFLFEYFSETQRNKGNFPGRFSGRQFSNSRSEMNVSTLELGDSALYLCASSLDTNLDTGLFFGSGTQLSVL.

The rearrangement joins TRBV10-3 to TRBJ2-6; D possibly uses TRBD1 or TRBD2 (6 bases each). Germline values: CDR1 ENHRY, CDR2 SYGVKD. Trimming shortened V by 2 bases and J by 4 bases, and 12 bases separated the two germline ends. The CDR3 runs to 16 residues. CDR3 amino acids: CAISEEGGSGANVLTF. The CDR3 DNA reads TGTGCCATCAGTGAGGAAGGGGGGTCAGGGGCCAACGTCCTGACTTTC.

This clonotype was seen a handful of times. The rearrangement joins TRBV5-5 to TRBJ2-1; D not resolved. Looked up from germline, CDR1 is SGHKS and CDR2 is YYEKEE (reference sequence). V gave up 0 bases and J gave up 7 bases, with 20 bases separating them. The CDR3 totals 17 residues. The CDR3 reads CASSLEDGLGGLNEQFF. Here the CDR3 DNA reads TGTGCCAGCAGCTTGGAGGACGGTCTCGGCGGTTTAAATGAGCAGTTCTTC.

The sample holds a few counts of this clonotype. The genes are TRBV20-1 and TRBJ2-1; tentative D call: TRBD1 (6 bases). Germline CDR1 is DFQATT and CDR2 is SNEGSKA (reference sequence). The CDR3 runs to 11 residues. V lost 6 bases, J lost 9 bases, and 12 bases lay in between. The CDR3 nucleotides are TGCAGTGCCCGACGGGACACTGAGCAGTTCTTC. Protein sequence: CSARRDTEQFF.

The chain has TRBV19 and TRBJ2-5; 11 bases are a match to TRBD2. The CDR3 is made up of 15 amino acids. J was trimmed by 2 bases and V by 7 bases; bases with no gene match: 6. Per the germline V gene, CDR1 is LNHDA and CDR2 is SQIVND (reference sequence). The CDR3 nucleotides are TGTGCCAGTACGAATCTAGCGGGAGGTCAAGAGACCCAGTACTTC. Translating gives CASTNLAGGQETQYF. Drawing the rest from reference TRBV19 and TRBJ2-5, the complete variable domain is DGGITQSPKYLFRKEGQNVTLSCEQNLNHDAMYWYRQDPGQGLRLIYYSQIVNDFQKGDIAEGYSVSREKKESFPLTVTSAQKNPTAFYLCASTNLAGGQETQYFGPGTRLLVL.

The table lists this clonotype with a few counts. The chain joins TRBV5-8 to TRBJ2-5; D could derive from TRBD1 or TRBD2 (5 bases each). CDR3 length equals 14 residues. V was trimmed by 2 bases and J by 4 bases, leaving 12 bases between them. Germline V gene data show CDR1 as SGHTS and CDR2 as YDEGEE. The CDR3 DNA reads as TGTGCCAGCAGCTTCGGGGTACAGGTAGAGACCCAGTACTTC. This gives the protein CASSFGVQVETQYF.

The CDR3 protein is CASSPTGQAYEQYF. CDR3 in DNA: TGTGCCAGCAGCCCCACGGGACAGGCCTACGAGCAGTACTTC. The rearrangement uses TRBV7-9 and TRBJ2-7; the match to TRBD1 covers 8 bases. Germline V gene lookup returns CDR1 SEHNR and CDR2 FQNEAQ (reference sequence). The CDR3 covers 14 residues. Losses at the gene ends were 5 bases for V and 2 bases for J; bases not matched to a gene: 5. The full variable domain, in which reference TRBV7-9 and TRBJ2-7 provide the parts outside the CDR3, is DTGVSQNPRHKITKRGQNVTFRCDPISEHNRLYWYRQTLGQGPEFLTYFQNEAQLEKSRLLSDRFSAERPKGSFSTLEIQRTEQGDSAMYLCASSPTGQAYEQYFGPGTRLTVT.

With respect to this clonotype: This is likely a read error, given that the CDR3 carries no conserved phenylalanine or tryptophan at its end. The rearrangement uses TRBV18 and TRBJ2-5, with TRBD1 as a possible D gene (7 bases). Germline lookup yields CDR1 KGHSH and CDR2 LQKENI. V lost 0 bases and J 5 bases, leaving 19 bases between the germline ends. There are 17 residues in the CDR3. The CDR3 sequence: CASSPPLGGTAGETQYL. The CDR3 bases are TGTGCCAGCTCACCACCGTTAGGCGGGACAGCTGGGGAGACCCAGTACCTC.

This clonotype has a count of ten or more. The chain links TRBV2 to TRBJ1-5; D ambiguous. The CDR3 loop spans 13 amino acids. Germline assignment: CDR1 SNHLY and CDR2 FYNNEI. V lost 6 bases and J 1 base, leaving 7 bases between the germline ends. The CDR3: CASSQTSNQPQHF. CDR3 nucleotide sequence: TGTGCCAGCAGCCAAACAAGCAATCAGCCCCAGCATTTT. Full variable domain (remainder filled in from reference TRBV2 and TRBJ1-5): EPEVTQTPSHQVTQMGQEVILRCVPISNHLYFYWYRQILGQKVEFLVSFYNNEISEKSEIFDDQFSVERPDGSNFTLKIRSTKLEDSAMYFCASSQTSNQPQHFGDGTRLSIL.

This clonotype was detected a few times. The V call is TRBV19, the J call TRBJ1-1; D gene ambiguous. Trimming left V 0 bases short and J 4 bases short, with 12 bases between. In germline, CDR1 is LNHDA, CDR2 SQIVND (reference sequence). The CDR3 is made up of 15 amino acids. CDR3 nucleotide sequence: TGTGCCAGTAGTATAGAGGCCACGGGGAGCACTGAAGCTTTCTTT. Amino acids: CASSIEATGSTEAFF.

This clonotype was seen ten or more times. The V gene is TRBV7-9, the J gene TRBJ1-2, with D possibly matching TRBD1 (6 bases). Looked up from germline, CDR1 is SEHNR and CDR2 is FQNEAQ (reference sequence). Deletions cut 1 base from V and 3 bases from J, with 9 bases between. The CDR3 has 14 residues. The CDR3 bases are TGTGCCAGCAGCTTAGTCCCAGGGGACTATGGCTACACCTTC. Translation: CASSLVPGDYGYTF. The full variable domain, its missing parts supplied by reference TRBV7-9 and TRBJ1-2, is DTGVSQNPRHKITKRGQNVTFRCDPISEHNRLYWYRQTLGQGPEFLTYFQNEAQLEKSRLLSDRFSAERPKGSFSTLEIQRTEQGDSAMYLCASSLVPGDYGYTFGSGTRLTVV.

Comments on this clonotype: A much larger clone lies a single base off, so this may be a read error. The rearrangement uses TRBV20-1 and TRBJ2-5; 10 nucleotides line up with TRBD1. The CDR3 contains 16 residues. CDR1 and CDR2 (germline): DFQATT, SNEGSKA (reference sequence). V lost 4 bases, J lost 4 bases, and 12 bases stayed unmatched. The DNA for the CDR3 is TGCAGTGCTAAACCGCACTCCGGGACAGGGGCAGAGACCCAGTACTTC. This codes for CSAKPHSGTGAETQYF.

The chain recombines TRBV6-5 with TRBJ2-2; no reliable D call. Trimming shortened V by 0 bases and J by 1 base, and 3 bases separated the two germline ends. CDR1 and CDR2 from the germline V gene are MNHEY and SVGAGI. The CDR3 spans 14 residues. CDR3 nucleotides: TGTGCCAGCAGTTACTCGTGGAACACCGGGGAGCTGTTTTTT. It translates to CASSYSWNTGELFF.

The V gene is TRBV30, the J gene TRBJ2-3; maybe TRBD1 (5 bases). Germline lookup yields CDR1 GTSNPN and CDR2 SVGIG (reference sequence). The CDR3 is 15 amino acids. V lost 3 bases and J lost 2, with 15 bases in between. This CDR3 reads CAWSPWGTATDTQYF. CDR3 nucleotide sequence: TGTGCCTGGAGCCCCTGGGGCACTGCCACAGATACGCAGTATTTT.

The V gene is TRBV5-1, the J gene TRBJ2-5, with a weak D call TRBD1 (5 bases). The CDR3 is 14 amino acids. Germline loops: CDR1 SGHRS, CDR2 YFSETQ. V was trimmed by 2 bases and J by 0 bases, leaving 8 bases between them. The CDR3 spells CASSLQDNQETQYF. In nucleotides, the CDR3 is TGCGCCAGCAGCTTACAGGACAACCAAGAGACCCAGTACTTC.

This clonotype was found many times. V gene TRBV28 combines with J gene TRBJ2-7; 7 nucleotides match TRBD2. Looked up from germline, CDR1 is MDHEN and CDR2 is SYDVKM. The CDR3 is 18 residues long. V shed 2 bases, J shed 2 bases, and the junction held 15 bases outside the gene matches. CDR3 protein: CASSLPLRVGGSPYEQYF. As DNA, the CDR3 is TGTGCCAGCAGTTTACCCCTCCGGGTGGGAGGGTCCCCCTACGAGCAGTACTTC.

This clonotype was recorded a few times. The rearrangement joins TRBV2 to TRBJ2-6; 9 bases are shared with TRBD1. Unmatched junction bases numbered 4, after V lost 5 bases and J lost 2 bases. The CDR3 has 16 residues. Germline V gives CDR1 SNHLY, CDR2 FYNNEI. CDR3 DNA: TGTGCCAGCAGTCAACAGGGGGCTACTGGGGCCAACGTCCTGACTTTC. Translated: CASSQQGATGANVLTF.

This clonotype was picked up a small number of times. This chain connects TRBV20-1 to TRBJ2-7; D perhaps matches TRBD1 (6 bases). The CDR3 totals 15 residues. Trimming took off 5 bases at V and 1 base at J, with 18 bases between the two ends. Germline V gives CDR1 DFQATT, CDR2 SNEGSKA (reference sequence). In DNA, the CDR3 is TGCAGTGCTCTACCGGGGACATCCTTGTCCTACGAGCAGTACTTC. Amino acids: CSALPGTSLSYEQYF.